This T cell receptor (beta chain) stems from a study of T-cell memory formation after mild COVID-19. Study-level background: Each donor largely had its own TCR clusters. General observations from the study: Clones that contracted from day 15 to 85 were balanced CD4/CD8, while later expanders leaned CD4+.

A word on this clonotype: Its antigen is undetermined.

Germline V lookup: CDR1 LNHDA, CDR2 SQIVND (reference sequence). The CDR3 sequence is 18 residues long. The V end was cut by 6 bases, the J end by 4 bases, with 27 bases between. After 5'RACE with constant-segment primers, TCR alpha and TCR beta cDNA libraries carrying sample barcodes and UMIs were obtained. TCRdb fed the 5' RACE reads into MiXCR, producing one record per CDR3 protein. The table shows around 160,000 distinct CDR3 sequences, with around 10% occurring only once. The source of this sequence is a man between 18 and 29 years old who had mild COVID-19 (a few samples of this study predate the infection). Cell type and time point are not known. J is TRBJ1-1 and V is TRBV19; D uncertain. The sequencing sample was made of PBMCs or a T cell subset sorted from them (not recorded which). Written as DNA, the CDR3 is TGTGCCAGTAGAAGGGCAGCCAACCCTTTGAACTCGGGCACTGAAGCTTTCTTT. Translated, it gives CASRRAANPLNSGTEAFF.